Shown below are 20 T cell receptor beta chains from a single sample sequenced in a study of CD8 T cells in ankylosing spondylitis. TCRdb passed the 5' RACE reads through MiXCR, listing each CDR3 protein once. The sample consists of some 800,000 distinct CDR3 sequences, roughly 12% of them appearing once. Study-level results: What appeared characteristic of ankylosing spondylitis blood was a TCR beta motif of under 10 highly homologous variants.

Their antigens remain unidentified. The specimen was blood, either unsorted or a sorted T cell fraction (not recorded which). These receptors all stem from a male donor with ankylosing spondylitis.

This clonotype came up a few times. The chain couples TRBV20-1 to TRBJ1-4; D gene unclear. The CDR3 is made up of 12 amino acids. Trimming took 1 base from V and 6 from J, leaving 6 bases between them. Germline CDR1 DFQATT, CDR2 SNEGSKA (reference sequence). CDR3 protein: CSARADDEKLFF. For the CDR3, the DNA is TGCAGTGCTAGAGCTGACGATGAAAAACTGTTTTTT.

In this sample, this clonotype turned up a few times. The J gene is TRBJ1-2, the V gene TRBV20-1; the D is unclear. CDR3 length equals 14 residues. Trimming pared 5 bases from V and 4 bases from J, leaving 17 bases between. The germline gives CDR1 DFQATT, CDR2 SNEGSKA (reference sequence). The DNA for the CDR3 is TGCAGTGCTGCCCCATTAGGGCTCGTCTATGGCTACACCTTC. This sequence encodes CSAAPLGLVYGYTF.

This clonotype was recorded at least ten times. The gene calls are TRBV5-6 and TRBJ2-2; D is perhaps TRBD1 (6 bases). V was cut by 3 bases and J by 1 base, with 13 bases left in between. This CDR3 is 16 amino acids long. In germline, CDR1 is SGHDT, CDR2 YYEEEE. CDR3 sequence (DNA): TGTGCCAGCAGCTCGTTACAGGGTCGGAACACCGGGGAGCTGTTTTTT. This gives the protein CASSSLQGRNTGELFF.

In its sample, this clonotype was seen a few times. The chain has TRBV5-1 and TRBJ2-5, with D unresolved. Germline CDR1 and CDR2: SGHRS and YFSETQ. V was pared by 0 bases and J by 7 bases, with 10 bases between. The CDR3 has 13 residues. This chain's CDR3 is CASSLDTRGTQYF. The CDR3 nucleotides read TGCGCCAGCAGCTTGGATACAAGAGGGACCCAGTACTTC.

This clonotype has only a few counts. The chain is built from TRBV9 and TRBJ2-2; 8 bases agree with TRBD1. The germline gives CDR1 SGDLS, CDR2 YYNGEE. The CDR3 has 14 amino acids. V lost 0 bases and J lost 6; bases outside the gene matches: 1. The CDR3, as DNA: TGTGCCAGCAGCGTAGAGGACAGGGCCGGGGAGCTGTTTTTT. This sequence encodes CASSVEDRAGELFF.

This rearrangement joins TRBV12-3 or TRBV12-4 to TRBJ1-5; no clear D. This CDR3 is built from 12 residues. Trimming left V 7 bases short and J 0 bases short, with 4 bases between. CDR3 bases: TGTGCCAGCAAAACTAGCAATCAGCCCCAGCATTTT. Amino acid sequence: CASKTSNQPQHF.

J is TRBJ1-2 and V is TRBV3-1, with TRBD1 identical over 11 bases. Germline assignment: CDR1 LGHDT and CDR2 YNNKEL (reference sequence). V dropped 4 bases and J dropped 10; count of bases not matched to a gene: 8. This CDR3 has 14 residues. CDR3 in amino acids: CASSPGTGGRDYTF. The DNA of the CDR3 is TGTGCCAGCAGCCCCGGGACAGGGGGTCGCGACTACACCTTC.

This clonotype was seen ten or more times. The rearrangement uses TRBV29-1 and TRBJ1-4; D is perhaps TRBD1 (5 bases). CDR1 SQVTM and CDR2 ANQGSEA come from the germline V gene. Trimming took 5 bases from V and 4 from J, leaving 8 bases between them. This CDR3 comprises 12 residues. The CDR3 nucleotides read TGCAGCGTTCGGGACCGTAATGAAAAACTGTTTTTT. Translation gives CSVRDRNEKLFF.

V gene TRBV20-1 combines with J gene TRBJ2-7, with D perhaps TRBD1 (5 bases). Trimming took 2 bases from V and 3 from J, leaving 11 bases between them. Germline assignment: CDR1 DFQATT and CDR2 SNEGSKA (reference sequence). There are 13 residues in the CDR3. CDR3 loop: CSARKQGGYEQYF. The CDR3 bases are TGCAGTGCTAGAAAGCAGGGTGGCTACGAGCAGTACTTC.

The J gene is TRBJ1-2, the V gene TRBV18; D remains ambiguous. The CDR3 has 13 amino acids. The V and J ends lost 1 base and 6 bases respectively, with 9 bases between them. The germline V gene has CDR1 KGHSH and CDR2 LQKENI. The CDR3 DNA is TGTGCCAGCTCACCACACATAACTGATGGCTACACCTTC. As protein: CASSPHITDGYTF.

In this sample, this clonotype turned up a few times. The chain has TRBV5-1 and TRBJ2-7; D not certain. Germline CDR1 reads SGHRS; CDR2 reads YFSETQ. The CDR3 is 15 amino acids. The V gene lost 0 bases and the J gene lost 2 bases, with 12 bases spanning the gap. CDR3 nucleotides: TGCGCCAGCAGCTTGGTGCCAGGCCTTACCTACGAGCAGTACTTC. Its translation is CASSLVPGLTYEQYF.

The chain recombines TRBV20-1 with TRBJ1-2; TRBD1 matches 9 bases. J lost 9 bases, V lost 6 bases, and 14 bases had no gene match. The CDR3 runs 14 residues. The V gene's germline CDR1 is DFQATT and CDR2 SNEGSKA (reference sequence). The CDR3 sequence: CSAAPDRGWSSYTF. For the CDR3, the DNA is TGCAGTGCAGCTCCGGACAGGGGTTGGTCTAGCTACACCTTC.

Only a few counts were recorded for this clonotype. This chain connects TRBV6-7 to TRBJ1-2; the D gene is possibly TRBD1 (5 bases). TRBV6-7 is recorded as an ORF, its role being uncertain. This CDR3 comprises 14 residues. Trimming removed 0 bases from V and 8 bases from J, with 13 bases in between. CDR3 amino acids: CASSYSSGSEGYTF. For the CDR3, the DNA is TGTGCCAGCAGTTACTCGTCAGGGTCTGAAGGCTACACCTTC.

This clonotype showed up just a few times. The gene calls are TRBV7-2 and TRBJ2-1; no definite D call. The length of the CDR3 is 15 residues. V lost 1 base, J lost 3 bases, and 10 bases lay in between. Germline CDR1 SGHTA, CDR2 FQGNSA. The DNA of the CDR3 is TGTGCCAGCAGCTTAGGGAGCCCCCACTACAATGAGCAGTTCTTC. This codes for CASSLGSPHYNEQFF.

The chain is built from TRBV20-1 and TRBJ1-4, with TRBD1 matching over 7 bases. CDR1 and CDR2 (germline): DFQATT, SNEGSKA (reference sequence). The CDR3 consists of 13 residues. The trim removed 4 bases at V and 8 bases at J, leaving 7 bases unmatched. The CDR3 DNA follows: TGCAGTGCTAAGGACAGGCGGGGGGAAAAACTGTTTTTT. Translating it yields CSAKDRRGEKLFF.

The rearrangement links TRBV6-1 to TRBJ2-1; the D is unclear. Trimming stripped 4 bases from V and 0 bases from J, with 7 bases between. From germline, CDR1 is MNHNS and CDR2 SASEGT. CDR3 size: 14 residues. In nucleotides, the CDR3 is TGTGCCAGCAGTGGTGTGAGCTCCTACAATGAGCAGTTCTTC. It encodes CASSGVSSYNEQFF.

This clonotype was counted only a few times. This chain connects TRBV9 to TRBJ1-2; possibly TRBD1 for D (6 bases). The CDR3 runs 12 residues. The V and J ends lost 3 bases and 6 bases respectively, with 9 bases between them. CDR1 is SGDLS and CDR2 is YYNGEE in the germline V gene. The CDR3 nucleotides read TGTGCCAGCAGCGGTAACAGGGATGGCTACACCTTC. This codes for CASSGNRDGYTF.

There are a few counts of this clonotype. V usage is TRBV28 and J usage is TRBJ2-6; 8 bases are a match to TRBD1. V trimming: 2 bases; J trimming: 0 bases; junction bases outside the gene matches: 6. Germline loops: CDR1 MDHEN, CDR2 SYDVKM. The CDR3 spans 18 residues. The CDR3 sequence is CASSLSGQGISGANVLTF. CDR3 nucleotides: TGTGCCAGCAGTTTAAGCGGACAGGGTATCTCTGGGGCCAACGTCCTGACTTTC.

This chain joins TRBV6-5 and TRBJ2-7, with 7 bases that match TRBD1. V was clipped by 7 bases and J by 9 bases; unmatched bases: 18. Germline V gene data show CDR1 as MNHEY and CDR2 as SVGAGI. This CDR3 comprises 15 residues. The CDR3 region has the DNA TGTGCCAGCACTTCACCGGGACAGACCCTGTTAGGGCAGTACTTC. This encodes CASTSPGQTLLGQYF.

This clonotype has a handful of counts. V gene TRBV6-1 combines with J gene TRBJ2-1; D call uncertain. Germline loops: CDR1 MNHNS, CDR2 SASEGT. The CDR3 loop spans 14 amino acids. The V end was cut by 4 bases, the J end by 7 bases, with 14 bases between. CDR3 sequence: CASSGVWAGNEQFF. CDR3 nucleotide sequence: TGTGCCAGCAGTGGAGTGTGGGCTGGGAATGAGCAGTTCTTC.